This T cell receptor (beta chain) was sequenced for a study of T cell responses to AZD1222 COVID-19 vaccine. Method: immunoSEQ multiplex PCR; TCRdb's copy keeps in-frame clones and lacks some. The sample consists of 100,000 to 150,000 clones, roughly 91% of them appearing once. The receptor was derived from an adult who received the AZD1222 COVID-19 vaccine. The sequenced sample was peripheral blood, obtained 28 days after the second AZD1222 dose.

The chain's CDR3 is CASSLEGGSLIPTEAFF. In nucleotides, the CDR3 is TGTGCCAGCAGCTTGGAAGGGGGGTCTCTAATCCCCACTGAAGCTTTCTTT. The V gene is TRBV5-6, the J gene TRBJ1-1; tentatively, D is TRBD1 (6 bases). The CDR3 length is 17 residues. V lost 0 bases and J 4 bases, leaving 19 bases between the germline ends. Germline V lookup: CDR1 SGHDT, CDR2 YYEEEE. Full variable domain (rest looked up from reference TRBV5-6 and TRBJ1-1): DAGVTQSPTHLIKTRGQQVTLRCSPKSGHDTVSWYQQALGQGPQFIFQYYEEEERQRGNFPDRFSGHQFPNYSSELNVNALLLGDSALYLCASSLEGGSLIPTEAFFGQGTRLTVV.